The 32 T cell receptor beta chains below come from one sample, sequenced in a study of a mutant IDH1 vaccine in newly diagnosed glioma. These receptors are not linked to any known antigen. TCRdb keeps only in-frame clones here, not all; method: immunoSEQ multiplex PCR. The table has fewer than 95,000 clones, 75% to 85% seen once. As for time point: week 47, end of study. Vaccination used 300 ug of mutant IDH1 20-mer peptide per dose, with topical imiquimod. Sequencing used PBMCs, obtained from a glioma patient whose treatment included an IDH1 peptide vaccine. These receptor sequences come from a middle-aged man with glioma.

V gene TRBV6-4 combines with J gene TRBJ2-1; D call uncertain. The CDR3 is 13 residues long. With 0 bases removed from V and 9 bases from J, the gap between germline ends came to 9 bases. From germline, CDR1 is MRHNA and CDR2 SNTAGT. CDR3 in DNA: TGTGCCAGCAGTGACTCTTGGGCGACTGAGCAGTTCTTC. The encoded protein is CASSDSWATEQFF.

This clone was recorded once. J is TRBJ1-2 and V is TRBV6-1, with D unclear. The CDR3 loop spans 12 amino acids. V lost 4 bases, J lost 8 bases, and 11 bases lay in between. Germline CDR1 is MNHNS and CDR2 is SASEGT. CDR3 nucleotides: TGTGCCAGCAGTGGCATTACGTGGGGCTACACCTTC. Amino acid sequence: CASSGITWGYTF.

The genes are TRBV14 and TRBJ2-1; 7 nucleotides line up with TRBD2. CDR1 and CDR2 from the germline V gene are SGHDN and FVKESK. Trimming removed 2 bases from V and 3 bases from J; junction bases left unmatched: 7. The CDR3 extends over 16 amino acids. CDR3: CASSQPGGSSYNEQFF. The CDR3 region has the DNA TGTGCCAGCAGCCAACCTGGCGGGAGTAGCTACAATGAGCAGTTCTTC.

The chain has TRBV7-3 and TRBJ2-2; D tentatively reads TRBD1 or TRBD2 (5 bases each). The length of the CDR3 is 16 residues. Germline V CDR1 and CDR2: SGHTA, FQGTGA. With 6 bases removed from V and 0 bases from J, the gap between germline ends came to 14 bases. The CDR3 DNA follows: TGTGCCAGCAGTCTTGGGGGTACAACGAACACCGGGGAGCTGTTTTTT. It codes for CASSLGGTTNTGELFF. Combining the CDR3 with reference TRBV7-3 and TRBJ2-2 gives the whole variable domain GAGVSQTPSNKVTEKGKYVELRCDPISGHTALYWYRQSLGQGPEFLIYFQGTGAADDSGLPNDRFFAVRPEGSVSTLKIQRTERGDSAVYLCASSLGGTTNTGELFFGEGSRLTVL.

This clone has only one observation. J is TRBJ1-3 and V is TRBV4-3; 8 nucleotides agree with TRBD1. The ends lost 4 bases at V and 4 bases at J; junction bases unmatched: 3. The germline V gene encodes CDR1 LGHNA and CDR2 YSLEER. This CDR3 comprises 14 residues. The CDR3 protein is CASSPTGAGNTIYF. In nucleotides, the CDR3 is TGCGCCAGCAGCCCGACAGGGGCGGGAAACACCATATATTTT.

The J gene is TRBJ2-7, the V gene TRBV7-9; D is uncertain. The CDR3 loop spans 15 amino acids. CDR1 and CDR2 (germline): SEHNR, FQNEAQ (reference sequence). Trimming left V 0 bases short and J 3 bases short, with 12 bases between. The CDR3 nucleotides read TGTGCCAGCAGCTTAGCGCAGGACGGAGACTACGAGCAGTACTTC. This translates into CASSLAQDGDYEQYF. The whole variable domain, filled in from reference TRBV7-9 and TRBJ2-7, reads DTGVSQNPRHKITKRGQNVTFRCDPISEHNRLYWYRQTLGQGPEFLTYFQNEAQLEKSRLLSDRFSAERPKGSFSTLEIQRTEQGDSAMYLCASSLAQDGDYEQYFGPGTRLTVT.

The chain combines TRBV7-9 with TRBJ2-2; 15 bases align to TRBD2. The germline CDR1 and CDR2 sequences are SEHNR and FQNEAQ (reference sequence). V lost 6 bases, J lost 6 bases, and 11 bases stayed unmatched. The CDR3 is 18 amino acids. This CDR3 reads CASRQTGTSGRSAGELFF. In nucleotides, the CDR3 is TGTGCCAGCAGGCAGACCGGGACTAGCGGGAGGAGTGCCGGGGAGCTGTTTTTT.

The chain links TRBV7-9 to TRBJ2-5; TRBD2 is a possible D gene (6 bases). The germline V gene encodes CDR1 SEHNR and CDR2 FQNEAQ (reference sequence). Trimming removed 7 bases from V and 1 base from J, with 13 bases in between. The CDR3 runs to 14 residues. Here the CDR3 DNA reads TGTGCCAGCACCAAAAGGGAGGTCCAAGAGACCCAGTACTTC. Protein sequence: CASTKREVQETQYF.

The chain joins TRBV29-1 to TRBJ2-7; a possible D gene is TRBD1 (6 bases). CDR1 and CDR2 from the germline V gene are SQVTM and ANQGSEA. The CDR3 runs 13 residues. Trimming took off 6 bases at V and 0 bases at J, with 12 bases between the two ends. The CDR3 region is CSVGTPSSYEQYF. CDR3 DNA: TGCAGCGTCGGGACACCGAGCTCCTACGAGCAGTACTTC.

This clone was counted a few times. V usage is TRBV6-5 and J usage is TRBJ1-2; 7 nucleotides agree with TRBD1. V lost 6 bases to trimming and J lost 8 bases; unmatched junction nucleotides: 12. The length of the CDR3 is 14 residues. CDR1 and CDR2 (germline): MNHEY, SVGAGI. The CDR3 reads CASSSDRVRSGYTF. The CDR3 coding sequence is TGTGCCAGCAGCTCCGACAGGGTCCGAAGCGGCTACACCTTC.

This clone came up a few times. V usage is TRBV28 and J usage is TRBJ2-1; D remains ambiguous. The CDR3 loop spans 15 amino acids. Germline loops: CDR1 MDHEN, CDR2 SYDVKM. With 4 bases removed from V and 6 bases from J, the gap between germline ends came to 16 bases. CDR3: CASSSVLAPPNEQFF. CDR3 in DNA: TGTGCCAGCAGTTCGGTTTTAGCCCCCCCCAATGAGCAGTTCTTC.

J is TRBJ1-2 and V is TRBV9; D not certain. V lost 4 bases to trimming and J lost 5 bases, with 15 bases between them. The CDR3 totals 14 residues. Germline V lookup: CDR1 SGDLS, CDR2 YYNGEE. The CDR3 region is CASSNGPGGYGYTF. DNA of the CDR3: TGTGCCAGCAGCAACGGGCCCGGAGGATATGGCTACACCTTC. The variable domain in full, completed from reference TRBV9 and TRBJ1-2, reads DSGVTQTPKHLITATGQRVTLRCSPRSGDLSVYWYQQSLDQGLQFLIQYYNGEERAKGNILERFSAQQFPDLHSELNLSSLELGDSALYFCASSNGPGGYGYTFGSGTRLTVV.

This clone turned up a few times. The chain combines TRBV5-6 with TRBJ1-5; perhaps TRBD1 as D (5 bases). The CDR3 is made up of 13 amino acids. The germline V and J ends were trimmed by 4 bases and 3 bases, with 8 bases remaining between them. The germline CDR1 and CDR2 sequences are SGHDT and YYEEEE. CDR3 sequence (DNA): TGTGCCAGCAGCAAGGGACTCAATCAGCCCCAGCATTTT. This codes for CASSKGLNQPQHF. Full variable domain (remainder filled in from reference TRBV5-6 and TRBJ1-5): DAGVTQSPTHLIKTRGQQVTLRCSPKSGHDTVSWYQQALGQGPQFIFQYYEEEERQRGNFPDRFSGHQFPNYSSELNVNALLLGDSALYLCASSKGLNQPQHFGDGTRLSIL.

V usage is TRBV7-6 and J usage is TRBJ2-1; no reliable D call. Germline CDR1 is SGHVS and CDR2 is FNYEAQ. V lost 5 bases to trimming and J lost 10 bases, with 15 bases between them. This CDR3 is built from 13 residues. CDR3 sequence: CASSLYRDGEQFF. DNA of the CDR3: TGTGCCAGCAGCCTGTACAGAGATGGGGAGCAGTTCTTC.

This chain joins TRBV6-5 and TRBJ2-1; TRBD2 aligns across 8 bases. This CDR3 region has 14 residues. V gave up 2 bases and J gave up 8 bases; unmatched junction bases: 5. Germline loops: CDR1 MNHEY, CDR2 SVGAGI. DNA of the CDR3: TGTGCCAGCAGTTACCTGGCGGGAGGCGATGAGCAGTTCTTC. This gives the protein CASSYLAGGDEQFF.

V and J are TRBV5-5 and TRBJ1-5; TRBD1 might be the D (6 bases). The CDR3 contains 17 residues. Germline assignment: CDR1 SGHKS and CDR2 YYEKEE (reference sequence). Trimming cost V 4 bases and J 0 bases, with 17 bases left between them. The CDR3 loop reads CASSACRGCDSNQPQHF. CDR3 coding DNA: TGTGCCAGCAGCGCCTGCAGGGGATGTGATAGCAATCAGCCCCAGCATTTT. The full variable domain, rest sourced from reference TRBV5-5 and TRBJ1-5, is DAGVTQSPTHLIKTRGQQVTLRCSPISGHKSVSWYQQVLGQGPQFIFQYYEKEERGRGNFPDRFSARQFPNYSSELNVNALLLGDSALYLCASSACRGCDSNQPQHFGDGTRLSIL.

V and J are TRBV5-1 and TRBJ1-2, with a possible D match to TRBD1 (6 bases). Trimming removed 0 bases at V and 5 bases at J, with 11 bases between. Germline V CDR1 and CDR2: SGHRS, YFSETQ. This CDR3 region has 14 residues. The CDR3: CASSLADGTYGYTF. The CDR3 DNA reads as TGCGCCAGCAGCTTGGCCGACGGGACATATGGCTACACCTTC.

The chain is built from TRBV13 and TRBJ1-1, with D unresolved. V lost 5 bases to trimming and J lost 2 bases, with 6 bases between them. This CDR3 has 12 residues. The germline V gene has CDR1 PRHDT and CDR2 FYEKMQ (reference sequence). This CDR3 is CASSNFNTEAFF. In nucleotides, the CDR3 is TGTGCCAGCAGCAACTTTAACACTGAAGCTTTCTTT.

This chain uses TRBV18 with TRBJ2-3, with a weak D call TRBD2 (6 bases). The germline V gene encodes CDR1 KGHSH and CDR2 LQKENI. Trimming cost V 5 bases and J 4 bases, with 19 bases left between them. There are 16 residues in the CDR3. CDR3 sequence: CASSTSRAPGADTQYF. The CDR3 DNA is TGTGCCAGCTCAACATCCCGGGCTCCGGGGGCAGATACGCAGTATTTT. The complete variable domain, with remaining parts taken from reference TRBV18 and TRBJ2-3, reads NAGVMQNPRHLVRRRGQEARLRCSPMKGHSHVYWYRQLPEEGLKFMVYLQKENIIDESGMPKERFSAEFPKEGPSILRIQQVVRGDSAAYFCASSTSRAPGADTQYFGPGTRLTVL.

This clone has a handful of counts. This chain connects TRBV4-2 to TRBJ1-1, with D unresolved. The CDR3 contains 15 residues. V dropped 3 bases and J dropped 1 base, with 12 bases sitting between them. Germline CDR1 and CDR2: LGHNA and YNFKEQ. The CDR3 DNA is TGTGCCAGCAGCCAGGGGTCCAGGAGGAACACTGAAGCTTTCTTT. Residues: CASSQGSRRNTEAFF.

This chain links TRBV10-3 with TRBJ2-3; 9 positions match TRBD2. Unmatched junction bases numbered 13, after V lost 8 bases and J lost 4 bases. From germline, CDR1 is ENHRY and CDR2 SYGVKD. This CDR3 contains 16 residues. The CDR3 region is CAIGGQREDTADTQYF. DNA of the CDR3: TGTGCCATCGGAGGACAGCGGGAGGATACCGCAGATACGCAGTATTTT.

This chain joins TRBV5-7 and TRBJ2-5, with D perhaps assigned TRBD1 or TRBD2 (6 bases each). TRBV5-7 is marked as an open reading frame, function uncertain. V was clipped by 3 bases and J by 4 bases, with 19 bases between them. The CDR3 length is 16 residues. The CDR3 region is CASSSPNGGVGETQYF. The DNA for the CDR3 is TGTGCCAGCAGCTCCCCCAACGGGGGCGTCGGAGAGACCCAGTACTTC.

This clone has a handful of counts. The V and J genes are TRBV14 and TRBJ1-2; no definite D call. The CDR3 extends over 13 amino acids. V was cut by 1 base and J by 7 bases, with 10 bases left in between. Looked up from germline, CDR1 is SGHDN and CDR2 is FVKESK. The CDR3 bases are TGTGCCAGCAGCCAAGCCTCGACTAGTGGCTACACCTTC. It encodes CASSQASTSGYTF.

This clone has more than one count but fewer than ten. The chain uses TRBV7-8 and TRBJ2-2; 10 nucleotides agree with TRBD1. The CDR3 totals 15 residues. V gave up 5 bases and J gave up 3 bases; unmatched junction bases: 3. The germline CDR1 and CDR2 sequences are SGHVS and FQNEAQ. The CDR3 region has the DNA TGTGCCAGCAGCCCGACAGGGGGCTACACCGGGGAGCTGTTTTTT. It specifies CASSPTGGYTGELFF.

V usage is TRBV5-4 and J usage is TRBJ1-1; perhaps TRBD1 as D (5 bases). The CDR3 extends over 15 amino acids. Germline loops: CDR1 SGHNT, CDR2 YYREEE (reference sequence). V was clipped by 0 bases and J by 8 bases, with 17 bases between them. This chain's CDR3 is CASSLGGGGTLEAFF. The DNA of the CDR3 is TGTGCCAGCAGCTTGGGTGGGGGAGGAACATTAGAAGCTTTCTTT. The whole variable domain, filled in from reference TRBV5-4 and TRBJ1-1, reads ETGVTQSPTHLIKTRGQQVTLRCSSQSGHNTVSWYQQALGQGPQFIFQYYREEENGRGNFPPRFSGLQFPNYSSELNVNALELDDSALYLCASSLGGGGTLEAFFGQGTRLTVV.

The chain joins TRBV27 to TRBJ1-6; D may be TRBD1 (6 bases). Germline V gene data show CDR1 as MNHEY and CDR2 as SMNVEV (reference sequence). V dropped 2 bases and J dropped 1 base, with 12 bases sitting between them. The CDR3 spans 17 residues. CDR3 nucleotides: TGTGCCAGCAGTTTAGGTACAGGGAAGTCCTATAATTCACCCCTCCACTTT. Translated: CASSLGTGKSYNSPLHF.

The chain combines TRBV19 with TRBJ1-5, with 8 bases that match TRBD1. This CDR3 is built from 14 residues. CDR1 and CDR2 (germline): LNHDA, SQIVND (reference sequence). The V segment lost 7 bases and the J segment 3 bases; nucleotides outside the gene matches: 5. The CDR3 reads CASTWTGPNQPQHF. CDR3 coding DNA: TGTGCCAGTACGTGGACAGGGCCCAATCAGCCCCAGCATTTT. Using reference TRBV19 and TRBJ1-5 for the parts outside the CDR3, the full variable domain is DGGITQSPKYLFRKEGQNVTLSCEQNLNHDAMYWYRQDPGQGLRLIYYSQIVNDFQKGDIAEGYSVSREKKESFPLTVTSAQKNPTAFYLCASTWTGPNQPQHFGDGTRLSIL.

The chain combines TRBV19 with TRBJ1-3, with D maybe TRBD1 (6 bases). The CDR3 sequence is 13 residues long. Germline CDR1 is LNHDA and CDR2 is SQIVND (reference sequence). The germline V and J ends were trimmed by 5 bases and 4 bases, with 9 bases remaining between them. This CDR3 reads CASSPGVGNTIYF. In DNA form, the CDR3 reads TGTGCCAGTAGTCCAGGGGTCGGAAACACCATATATTTT.

This chain joins TRBV15 and TRBJ2-3; TRBD1 agrees at 9 bases. The trim removed 1 base at V and 4 bases at J, leaving 3 bases unmatched. This CDR3 is built from 15 residues. Germline V lookup: CDR1 LNHNV, CDR2 YYDKDF (reference sequence). The DNA for the CDR3 is TGTGCCACCAGCAGAGGGGGACAGGGATCAGATACGCAGTATTTT. Translating gives CATSRGGQGSDTQYF.

CDR3 sequence (DNA): TGTGCCAGCAGCGTAGATGATAGCACGAGCTCCTACAATGAGCAGTTCTTC. Its translation is CASSVDDSTSSYNEQFF. The chain links TRBV9 to TRBJ2-1; D ambiguous. The V gene lost 0 bases and the J gene lost 0 bases, with 13 bases spanning the gap. This CDR3 is 17 amino acids long. The germline gives CDR1 SGDLS, CDR2 YYNGEE.

This clone was counted only a few times. The J gene is TRBJ2-1, the V gene TRBV5-6; 12 nucleotides align to TRBD2. CDR3 length: 17 amino acids. The ends lost 4 bases at V and 2 bases at J; junction bases unmatched: 7. Germline V CDR1 and CDR2: SGHDT, YYEEEE. The CDR3 sequence is CASSRGLAGSAYNEQFF. The CDR3 DNA sequence: TGTGCCAGCAGCCGGGGACTAGCGGGTTCCGCCTACAATGAGCAGTTCTTC.

The chain combines TRBV4-1 with TRBJ2-3; possibly TRBD1 or TRBD2 for D (5 bases each). Germline loops: CDR1 MGHRA, CDR2 YSYEKL. The CDR3 totals 15 residues. Trimming took 2 bases from V and 8 from J, leaving 17 bases between them. CDR3 sequence reads: CASSQLRDPGGTQYF. CDR3 DNA: TGCGCCAGCAGCCAACTCCGGGACCCAGGAGGTACGCAGTATTTT.